The 3 T cell receptor beta chains given below trace back to one sample, sequenced in a study of blood T cell repertoires in COVID-19. The method was immunoSEQ multiplex PCR; TCRdb's version includes in-frame clones alone and lacks a portion of them. This sample yields approximately 250,000 clones, of which approximately 82% are seen a single time; approximately 2.4% belongs to the top ten. Sequenced input: peripheral blood. These receptors came from a man in his forties who had recovered from COVID-19.

The chain employs TRBV20-1 and TRBJ2-7; D might be TRBD2 (6 bases). With 4 bases removed from V and 5 bases from J, the gap between germline ends came to 9 bases. CDR1 and CDR2 from the germline V gene are DFQATT and SNEGSKA (reference sequence). The CDR3 covers 11 residues. The DNA of the CDR3 is TGCAGTGCTAAGGAGCGGGACGAGCAGTACTTC. Encoded protein: CSAKERDEQYF.

The genes are TRBV6-4 and TRBJ1-6; D call uncertain. V lost 6 bases, J lost 0 bases, and 3 bases lay in between. Germline CDR1 is MRHNA and CDR2 is SNTAGT. The CDR3 length is 13 residues. The DNA for the CDR3 is TGTGCCAGCAGGAGCTCCTATAATTCACCCCTCCACTTT. It codes for CASRSSYNSPLHF.

The chain combines TRBV27 with TRBJ2-5, with D tentatively TRBD2 (5 bases). CDR1 MNHEY and CDR2 SMNVEV come from the germline V gene (reference sequence). The V gene lost 4 bases and the J gene lost 2 bases, with 14 bases spanning the gap. The CDR3 spans 15 residues. CDR3 DNA: TGTGCCAGCAGTTACGGGATGATGGGGCAAGAGACCCAGTACTTC. Its translation is CASSYGMMGQETQYF.